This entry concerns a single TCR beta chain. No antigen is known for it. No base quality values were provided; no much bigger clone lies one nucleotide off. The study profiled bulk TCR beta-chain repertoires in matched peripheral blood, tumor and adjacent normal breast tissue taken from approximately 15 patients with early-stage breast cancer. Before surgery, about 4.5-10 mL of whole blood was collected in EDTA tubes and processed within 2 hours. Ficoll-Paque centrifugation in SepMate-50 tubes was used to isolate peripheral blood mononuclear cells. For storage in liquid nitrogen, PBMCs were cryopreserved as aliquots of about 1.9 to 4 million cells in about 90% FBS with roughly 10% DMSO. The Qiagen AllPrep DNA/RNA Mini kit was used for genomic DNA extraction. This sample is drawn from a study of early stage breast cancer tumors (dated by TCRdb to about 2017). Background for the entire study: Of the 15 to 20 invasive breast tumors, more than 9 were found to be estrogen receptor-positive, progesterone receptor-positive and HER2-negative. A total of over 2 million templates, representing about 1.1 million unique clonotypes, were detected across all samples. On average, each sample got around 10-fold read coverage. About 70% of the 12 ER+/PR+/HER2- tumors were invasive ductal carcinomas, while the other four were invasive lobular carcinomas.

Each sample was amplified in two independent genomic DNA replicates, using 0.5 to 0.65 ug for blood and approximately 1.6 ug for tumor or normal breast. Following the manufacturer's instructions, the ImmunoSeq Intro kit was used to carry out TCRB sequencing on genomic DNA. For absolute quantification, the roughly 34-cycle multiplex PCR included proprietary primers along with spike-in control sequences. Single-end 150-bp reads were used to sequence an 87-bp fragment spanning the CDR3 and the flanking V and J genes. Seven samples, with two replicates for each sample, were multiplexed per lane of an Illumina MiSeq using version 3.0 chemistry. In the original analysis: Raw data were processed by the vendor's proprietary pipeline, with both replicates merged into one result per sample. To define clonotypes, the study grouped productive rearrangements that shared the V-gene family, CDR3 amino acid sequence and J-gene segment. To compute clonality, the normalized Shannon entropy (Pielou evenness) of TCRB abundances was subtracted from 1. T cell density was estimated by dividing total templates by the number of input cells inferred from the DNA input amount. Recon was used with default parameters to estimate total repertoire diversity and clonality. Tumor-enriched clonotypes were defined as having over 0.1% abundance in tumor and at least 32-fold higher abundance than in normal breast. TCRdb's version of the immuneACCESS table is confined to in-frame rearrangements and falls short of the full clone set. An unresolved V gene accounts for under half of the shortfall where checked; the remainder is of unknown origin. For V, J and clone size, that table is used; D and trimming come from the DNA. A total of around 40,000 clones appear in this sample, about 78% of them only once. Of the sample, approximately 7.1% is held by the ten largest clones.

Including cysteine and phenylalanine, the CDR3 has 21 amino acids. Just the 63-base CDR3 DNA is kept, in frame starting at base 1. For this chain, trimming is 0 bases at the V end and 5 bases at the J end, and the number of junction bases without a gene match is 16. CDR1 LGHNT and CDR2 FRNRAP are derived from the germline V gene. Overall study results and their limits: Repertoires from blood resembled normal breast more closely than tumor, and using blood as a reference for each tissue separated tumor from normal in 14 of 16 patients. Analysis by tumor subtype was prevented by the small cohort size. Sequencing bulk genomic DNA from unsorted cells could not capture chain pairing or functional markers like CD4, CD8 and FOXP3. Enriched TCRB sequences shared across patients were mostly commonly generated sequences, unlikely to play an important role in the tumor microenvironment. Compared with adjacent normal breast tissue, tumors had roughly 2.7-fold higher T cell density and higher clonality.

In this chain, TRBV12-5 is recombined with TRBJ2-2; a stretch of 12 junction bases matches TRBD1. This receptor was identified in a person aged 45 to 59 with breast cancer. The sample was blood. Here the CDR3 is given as CASGLVPKSRDRGLETGELFF. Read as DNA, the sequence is TGTGCTAGTGGTTTGGTACCGAAATCCCGGGACAGGGGGCTTGAGACCGGGGAGCTGTTTTTT.